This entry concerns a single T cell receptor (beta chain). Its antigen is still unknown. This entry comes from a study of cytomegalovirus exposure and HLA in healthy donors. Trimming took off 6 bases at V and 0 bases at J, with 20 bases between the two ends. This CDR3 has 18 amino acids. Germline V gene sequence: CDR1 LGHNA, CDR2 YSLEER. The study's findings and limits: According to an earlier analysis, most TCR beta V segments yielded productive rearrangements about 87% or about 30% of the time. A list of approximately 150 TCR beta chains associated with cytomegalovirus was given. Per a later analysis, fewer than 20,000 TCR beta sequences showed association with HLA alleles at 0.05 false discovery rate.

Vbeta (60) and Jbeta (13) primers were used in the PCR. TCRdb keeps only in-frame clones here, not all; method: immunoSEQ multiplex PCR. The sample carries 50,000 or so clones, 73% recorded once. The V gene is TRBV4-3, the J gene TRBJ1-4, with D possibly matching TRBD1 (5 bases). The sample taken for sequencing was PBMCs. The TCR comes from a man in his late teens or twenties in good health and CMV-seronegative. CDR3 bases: TGCGCCAGCAGTCGACAAAGACAGTCAGGGTCAACTAATGAAAAACTGTTTTTT. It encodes CASSRQRQSGSTNEKLFF.